This TCR beta chain was captured by sequencing in a study of shared clonotypes between healthy human individuals. Clones were sequenced by immunoSEQ multiplex PCR, and TCRdb holds only the in-frame ones, with some missing. The table lists approximately 2.3 million clones, just over 90% of them singletons. The V and J ends lost 3 bases and 2 bases respectively, with 22 bases between them. The CDR3 length is 18 residues. Germline values: CDR1 SGHVS, CDR2 FQNEAQ. The gene calls are TRBV7-8 and TRBJ2-5; D call uncertain. The sequence derives from a man aged 18 to 35 in good health. Some clones in this sample may be carry-over from other donors' samples. Sequencing was done on a sample of naive CD4+ T cells from PBMCs. This sample's subset: CD45RA+ positively selected. CDR3 DNA: TGTGCCAGCAGCTTTAATCTCGCGGAACCTTCTAAACAAGAGACCCAGTACTTC. It codes for CASSFNLAEPSKQETQYF.